What follows are 6 T cell receptor beta chains derived from one specimen sequenced in a study of identical twins. TCRdb used MiXCR to reprocess the 5' RACE reads, holding one entry per CDR3 protein. The repertoire consists of hundreds of thousands of distinct CDR3 sequences, with about 12% occurring once and the leading ten covering roughly 1.6%. In addition, the sample was reused for a study of yellow fever vaccine responses in identical twins.

Sequences were obtained from PBMCs. All receptors derive from a woman aged 18-29 years in good health.

The genes are TRBV20-1 and TRBJ2-1; D uncertain. V lost 3 bases, J lost 3 bases, and 6 bases lay in between. The V gene's germline CDR1 is DFQATT and CDR2 SNEGSKA (reference sequence). CDR3 size: 12 residues. The CDR3: CSASAIYNEQFF. In nucleotides, the CDR3 is TGCAGTGCTAGTGCTATCTACAATGAGCAGTTCTTC.

In its sample, this clonotype was seen a few times. The rearrangement joins TRBV6-2 or TRBV6-3 to TRBJ2-3, with TRBD2 as a possible D gene (6 bases). Trimming removed 4 bases at V and 6 bases at J, with 11 bases between. There are 13 residues in the CDR3. Looked up from germline, CDR1 is MNHEY and CDR2 is SVGEGT. CDR3 nucleotide sequence: TGTGCCAGCAGTTCCCCTCTAGCGGATACGCAGTATTTT. Protein product: CASSSPLADTQYF.

V is TRBV9 and J is TRBJ1-1, with D perhaps matching TRBD1 (5 bases). Germline CDR1 SGDLS, CDR2 YYNGEE. The CDR3 covers 14 residues. V was clipped by 3 bases and J by 4 bases, with 13 bases between them. The CDR3 is CASSDIVGTTEAFF. The CDR3 bases are TGTGCCAGCAGCGACATCGTCGGGACCACTGAAGCTTTCTTT. Filled out from reference TRBV9 and TRBJ1-1, the complete variable domain reads DSGVTQTPKHLITATGQRVTLRCSPRSGDLSVYWYQQSLDQGLQFLIQYYNGEERAKGNILERFSAQQFPDLHSELNLSSLELGDSALYFCASSDIVGTTEAFFGQGTRLTVV.

This clonotype was detected ten times or more. The chain is built from TRBV6-7 and TRBJ1-4; D is possibly TRBD1 (5 bases). TRBV6-7 is noted as an ORF with a role that remains uncertain. The CDR3 length is 16 residues. The ends were cut back, 0 bases at V and 8 bases at J, with 16 bases in the middle. DNA of the CDR3: TGTGCCAGCAGTTACTCGACGTCGGGGGAGAGAGAAAAACTGTTTTTT. Amino acids: CASSYSTSGEREKLFF.

The genes are TRBV4-2 and TRBJ2-3; 8 bases fit TRBD2. V dropped 4 bases and J dropped 2; count of bases not matched to a gene: 8. Germline values: CDR1 LGHNA, CDR2 YNFKEQ. The CDR3 length is 16 residues. In DNA, the CDR3 is TGTGCCAGCAGCCCCAAGGGTAGCGGGATCACAGATACGCAGTATTTT. Its translation: CASSPKGSGITDTQYF.

V and J are TRBV24-1 and TRBJ2-1; D may be TRBD1 (5 bases). This CDR3 comprises 15 residues. V gave up 1 base and J gave up 12 bases, with 18 bases separating them. Germline-derived CDR1 and CDR2 are KGHDR and SFDVKD. Here the CDR3 reads CATSDLQDPGPGQFF. CDR3 nucleotide sequence: TGTGCCACCAGTGATTTACAGGACCCGGGCCCGGGGCAGTTCTTC.